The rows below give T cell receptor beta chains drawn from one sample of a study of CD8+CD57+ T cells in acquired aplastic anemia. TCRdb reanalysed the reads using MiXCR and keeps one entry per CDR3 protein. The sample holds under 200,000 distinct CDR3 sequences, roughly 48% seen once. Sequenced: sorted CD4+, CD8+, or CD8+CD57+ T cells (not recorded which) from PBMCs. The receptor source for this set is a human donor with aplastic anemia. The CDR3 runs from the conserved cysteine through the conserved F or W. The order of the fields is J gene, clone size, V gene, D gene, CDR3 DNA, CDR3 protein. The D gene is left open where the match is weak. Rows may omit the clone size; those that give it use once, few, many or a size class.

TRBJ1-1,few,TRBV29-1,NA,TGCAGCGTTGAATGGGACGGTTTCTTT,CSVEWDGFF
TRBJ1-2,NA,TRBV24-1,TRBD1,TGTGCCACCAGTGACCCGACAGGGGGTAAGGACTATGGCTACACCTTC,CATSDPTGGKDYGYTF
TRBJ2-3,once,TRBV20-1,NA,TGCAGTGCCGGAGGAGGGTGGGCAGATACGCAGTATTTT,CSAGGGWADTQYF
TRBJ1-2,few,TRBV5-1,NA,TGCGCCAGCAGCTTGTCAGGGGTGGGAGCTTCCACATATGGCTACACCTTC,CASSLSGVGASTYGYTF
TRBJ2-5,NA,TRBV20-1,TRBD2,TGCAGTGCTAGAGACCCCCAAGGACTAGTCCAAGAGACCCAGTACTTC,CSARDPQGLVQETQYF
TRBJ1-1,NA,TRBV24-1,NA,TGTGCCACCAGGCCTACAGGGCTAACTGAAGCTTTCTTT,CATRPTGLTEAFF
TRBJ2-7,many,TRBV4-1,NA,TGCGCCAGCAGCCAAGCCACAGGTTCCTACGAGCAGTACTTC,CASSQATGSYEQYF
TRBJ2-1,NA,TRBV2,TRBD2,TGTGCCAGCAGCACGGGACTAGCGGTATACAATGAGCAGTTCTTC,CASSTGLAVYNEQFF
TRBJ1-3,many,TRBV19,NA,TGTGCCAGTAGCCTTATGGCTGGAAACACCATATATTTT,CASSLMAGNTIYF
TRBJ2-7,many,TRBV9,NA,TGTGCCAGCAGCGTTCAGGACAACTACTACGAGCAGTACTTC,CASSVQDNYYEQYF
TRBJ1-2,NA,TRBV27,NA,TGTGCCAGCAGTCCTTCCGGGACATTTGGCTACACCTTC,CASSPSGTFGYTF
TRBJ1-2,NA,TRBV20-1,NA,TGCAGTGCTTCCCACACTTGGGACTATGGCTACACCTTC,CSASHTWDYGYTF
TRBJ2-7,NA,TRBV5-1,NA,TGCGCCAGCAGCCCCCGTTACAGGGAGACCTACGAGCAGTACTTC,CASSPRYRETYEQYF
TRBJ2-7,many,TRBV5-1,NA,TGCGCCAGCAGCTTGGATCAGGGAATGGGATACGAGCAGTACTTC,CASSLDQGMGYEQYF
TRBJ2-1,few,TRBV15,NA,TGTGCCACCAGCAGGGGGTACAATGAGCAGTTCTTC,CATSRGYNEQFF
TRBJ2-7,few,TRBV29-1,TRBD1,TGCAGCGTGACAGGGGGTTACGAGCAGTACTTC,CSVTGGYEQYF
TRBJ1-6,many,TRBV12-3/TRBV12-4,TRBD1,TGTGCCAGCAGTTTAGAGGGACAGGGGGAAAATTCACCCCTCCACTTT,CASSLEGQGENSPLHF
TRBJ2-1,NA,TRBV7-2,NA,TGTGCCAGCAGCCAACTCCGCAATGAGCAGTTCTTC,CASSQLRNEQFF
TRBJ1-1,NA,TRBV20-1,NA,TGCAGTGCTAGAGTCGACGAGGGTGAAGCTTTCTTT,CSARVDEGEAFF
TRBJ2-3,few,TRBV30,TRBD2,TGTGCCTGGAGGGAGGGACTAGCGGGAGGGTTCACAGATACGCAGTATTTT,CAWREGLAGGFTDTQYF
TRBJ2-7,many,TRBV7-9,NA,TGTGCCAGCAGCTTGCACACCTACGAGCAGTACTTC,CASSLHTYEQYF
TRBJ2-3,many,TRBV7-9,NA,TGTGCCAGAAAATGGGAGGTTGGGATTCCAGATACGCAGTATTTT,CARKWEVGIPDTQYF
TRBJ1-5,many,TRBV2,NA,TGTGCCAGCAGTGAATTAGGGGTTCATCAGCCCCAGCATTTT,CASSELGVHQPQHF
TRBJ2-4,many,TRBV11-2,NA,TGTGCCAGCAGCTTAGGGGGTTGGGGAAACATTCAGTACTTC,CASSLGGWGNIQYF
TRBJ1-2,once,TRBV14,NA,TGTGCCATCAGTGAGTCGCGGCAGGGTGCTGGCTACACCTTC,CAISESRQGAGYTF
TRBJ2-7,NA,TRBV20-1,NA,TGCAGTGCTTCCCGGCGGGGCCCTTACGAGCAGTACTTC,CSASRRGPYEQYF
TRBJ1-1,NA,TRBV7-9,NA,TGTGCCAGCAGCTTAGGCGGGACTACTGAAGCTTTCTTT,CASSLGGTTEAFF
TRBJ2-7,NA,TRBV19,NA,TGTGCCAGCAGCCGACGTTTAAGGGGTGCGTCCTACGAGCAGTACTTC,CASSRRLRGASYEQYF
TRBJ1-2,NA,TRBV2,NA,TGTGCCAGCAGACCCACCGCTAACTATGGCTACACCTTC,CASRPTANYGYTF
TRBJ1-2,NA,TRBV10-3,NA,TGTGCCATCAGTGAACGGGACCGCATTAACTATGGCTACACCTTC,CAISERDRINYGYTF
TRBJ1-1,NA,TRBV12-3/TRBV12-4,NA,TGTGCCAGCAGTTTGGGGCGTGGGGAAACTGAAGCTTTCTTT,CASSLGRGETEAFF
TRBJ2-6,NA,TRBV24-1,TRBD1,TGTGCCACCAGTGATTCCACCGGGACAGGGGGCTCTGGGGCCAACGTCCTGACTTTC,CATSDSTGTGGSGANVLTF
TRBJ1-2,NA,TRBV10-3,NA,TGTGCCATCACAGGGAGGGATGGCTACACCTTC,CAITGRDGYTF
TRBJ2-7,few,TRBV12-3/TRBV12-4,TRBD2,TGTGCCAGCAGTCCCGGACACGTCTGGACTAGCGGGAGAAACCCCCTCTACGAGCAGTACTTC,CASSPGHVWTSGRNPLYEQYF
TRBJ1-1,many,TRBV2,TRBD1,TGTGCCAGCAAGTACCCCCGACAGGGCGGCAGGGACACTGAAGCTTTCTTT,CASKYPRQGGRDTEAFF
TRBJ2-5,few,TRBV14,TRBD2,TGTGCCAGCAGCCTCGGACTAGCGGGACGCGGGACCCAGTACTTC,CASSLGLAGRGTQYF
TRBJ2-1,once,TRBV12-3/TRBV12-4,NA,TGTGCCAGCAGACGTAGCGATTCTAGCTCCTACAATGAGCAGTTCTTC,CASRRSDSSSYNEQFF
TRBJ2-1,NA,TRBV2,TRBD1,TGTGCCAGCAGTGACCAGGGGGTGAGGGGTGAGCAGTTCTTC,CASSDQGVRGEQFF
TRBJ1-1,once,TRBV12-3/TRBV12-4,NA,TGTGCCAGCAGTTTAGCTGAGGGGCGCTCAGCTTTCTTT,CASSLAEGRSAFF
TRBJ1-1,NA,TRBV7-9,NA,TGTGCCAGCAGCCAACAGGAGCACACTGAAGCTTTCTTT,CASSQQEHTEAFF
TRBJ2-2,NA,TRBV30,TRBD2,TGTGCCTGGAGTGTACTAGCGGGAAGCACCGGGGAGCCGTTTTTT,CAWSVLAGSTGEPFF
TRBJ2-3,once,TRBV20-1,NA,TGCGGTGTCGAGGGAGAGGGTACGCAGTATTTT,CGVEGEGTQYF
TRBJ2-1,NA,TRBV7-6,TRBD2,TGTGCCAGCAGCACCAAGGCTAGCGGGGGAGCCAATGAGCAGTTCTTC,CASSTKASGGANEQFF
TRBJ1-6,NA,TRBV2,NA,TGTGCCAGCAGTCAAGGGCCAGCTTATAATTCACCCCTCCACTTT,CASSQGPAYNSPLHF
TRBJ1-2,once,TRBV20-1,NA,TGCAGTGCTAGAGGCCAGGGTGACTTGGGCGGCTACACCTTC,CSARGQGDLGGYTF
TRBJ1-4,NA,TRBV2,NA,TGTGCCAGCACCGGAGGGGGGAGTACTGAAAAACTGTTTTTT,CASTGGGSTEKLFF
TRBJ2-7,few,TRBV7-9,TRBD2,TGTGCCAGCAGCACAACTAGCGGGACCTACGAGCAGTACTTC,CASSTTSGTYEQYF
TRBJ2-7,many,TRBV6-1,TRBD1,TGTGCCAGCAGTGCCCAAAGGGGACAGGGGGACTACGAGCAGTACTTC,CASSAQRGQGDYEQYF
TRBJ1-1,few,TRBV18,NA,TGTGCCAGCTCACTTCGGAACACTGAAGCTTTCTTT,CASSLRNTEAFF
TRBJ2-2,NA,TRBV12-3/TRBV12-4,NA,TGTGCCAGCAGTTTCCCTCTAGGCGCCGGGGAGCTGTTTTTT,CASSFPLGAGELFF
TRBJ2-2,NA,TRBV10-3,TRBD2,TGTGCCATCAGTGCTAGCGGGAGGAACACCGGGGAGCTGTTTTTT,CAISASGRNTGELFF
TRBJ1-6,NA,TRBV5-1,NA,TGCGCCAGCAGCTTTAACAGGGAAAATTCACCCCTCCACTTT,CASSFNRENSPLHF
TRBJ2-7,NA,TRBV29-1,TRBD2,TGCAGCGCTCGCCCGGGTGGGGGGGTCGAGCAGTACTTC,CSARPGGGVEQYF
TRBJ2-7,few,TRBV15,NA,TGTGCCACCAGCAGAGGATCAAACTACGAGCAGTACTTC,CATSRGSNYEQYF
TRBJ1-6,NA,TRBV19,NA,TGTGCCAGTACCCTATCCGGTCAAGGGAATTCACCCCTCCACTTT,CASTLSGQGNSPLHF
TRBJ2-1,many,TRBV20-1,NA,TGCAGTGCTAGGGATCCCTGGGAGAGAGGAGGTAATGAGCAGTTCTTC,CSARDPWERGGNEQFF
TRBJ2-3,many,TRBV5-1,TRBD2,TGCGCCAGCAGCCGGTACGACTCCGGGACTAGCGGCACAGATACGCAGTATTTT,CASSRYDSGTSGTDTQYF
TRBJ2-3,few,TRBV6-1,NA,TGTGCCAGCAGCGTGGACTACCTGATCCCAGATACGCAGTATTTT,CASSVDYLIPDTQYF
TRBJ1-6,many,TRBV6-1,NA,TGTGCCAGCAGCCCCCTCCCGACAGAACCTTGGCCCTCACCCCTCCACTTT,CASSPLPTEPWPSPLHF